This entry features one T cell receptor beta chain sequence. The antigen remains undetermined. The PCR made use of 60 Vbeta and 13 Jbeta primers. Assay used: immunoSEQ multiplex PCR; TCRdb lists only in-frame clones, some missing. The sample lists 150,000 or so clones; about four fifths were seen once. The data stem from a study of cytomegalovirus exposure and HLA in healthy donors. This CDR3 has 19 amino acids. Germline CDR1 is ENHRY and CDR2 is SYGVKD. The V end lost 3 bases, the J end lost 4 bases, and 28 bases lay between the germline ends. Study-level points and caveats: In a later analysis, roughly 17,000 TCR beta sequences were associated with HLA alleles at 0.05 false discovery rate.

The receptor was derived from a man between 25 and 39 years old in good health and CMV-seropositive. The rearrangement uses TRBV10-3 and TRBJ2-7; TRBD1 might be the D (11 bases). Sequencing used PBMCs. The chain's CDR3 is CAISDPGQGGSSGGYEQYF. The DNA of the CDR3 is TGTGCCATCAGTGACCCGGGACAGGGGGGTTCTAGCGGGGGTTACGAGCAGTACTTC.